The 9 T cell receptor beta chains presented below share a single source sample, sequenced in a study of blood T cells in healthy people across ages. The use of a sample-barcoded 5' primer and a J-beta primer mix characterized a second PCR of about 7 to 12 cycles. TCRdb ran MiXCR on the 5' RACE reads and lists one entry per CDR3 protein. The repertoire holds about 1,400,000 distinct CDR3 sequences, with 59% as singletons. Sequencing was performed on blood. The origin of the receptors is a man aged 18 to 35 in good health.

J is TRBJ2-7 and V is TRBV7-2; 8 nucleotides agree with TRBD2. The CDR3 has 15 amino acids. Germline V gene sequence: CDR1 SGHTA, CDR2 FQGNSA. With V trimmed by 1 base and J by 3 bases, 5 bases remained unmatched. The CDR3 loop is CASSLDSGSGYEQYF. CDR3 in DNA: TGTGCCAGCAGCTTAGACAGCGGGAGCGGCTACGAGCAGTACTTC. The variable domain in full, completed from reference TRBV7-2 and TRBJ2-7, reads GAGVSQSPSNKVTEKGKDVELRCDPISGHTALYWYRQSLGQGLEFLIYFQGNSAPDKSGLPSDRFSAERTGGSVSTLTIQRTQQEDSAVYLCASSLDSGSGYEQYFGPGTRLTVT.

This clonotype turned up a few times. The chain recombines TRBV28 with TRBJ2-5; 10 nucleotides agree with TRBD2. V was pared by 5 bases and J by 0 bases, with 6 bases of the junction left unmatched. Germline CDR1 MDHEN, CDR2 SYDVKM. The CDR3 has 16 amino acids. CDR3: CASSTPTSGYQETQYF. Written as DNA, the CDR3 is TGTGCCAGCAGTACCCCGACTAGCGGGTACCAAGAGACCCAGTACTTC.

The V and J genes are TRBV6-1 and TRBJ1-5; 7 nucleotides agree with TRBD1. The junction had 12 bases not matched to a gene; V was cut back by 6 bases and J by 4 bases. This CDR3 has 16 residues. Germline CDR1 and CDR2: MNHNS and SASEGT. The CDR3 DNA sequence: TGTGCCAGCAGCCAAGTGGAGGGGGCAAGTAATCAGCCCCAGCATTTT. Protein sequence: CASSQVEGASNQPQHF.

The table lists this clonotype with a count of one. For the CDR3, the DNA is TGTGCCAGCAGTCTCGACGGACTAGCGGGGGATCAAGAGACCCAGTACTTC. Translation: CASSLDGLAGDQETQYF. The V gene is TRBV6-6, the J gene TRBJ2-4; TRBD2 agrees at 13 bases. TRBJ2-5 matches the DNA end more closely, so the J call is doubtful. From germline, CDR1 is MNHNY and CDR2 SVGAGI (reference sequence). The CDR3 is made up of 17 amino acids.

This chain links TRBV20-1 with TRBJ2-7, with TRBD1 identical over 8 bases. The germline CDR1 and CDR2 sequences are DFQATT and SNEGSKA (reference sequence). CDR3 length: 14 residues. V dropped 6 bases and J dropped 2; count of bases not matched to a gene: 9. The chain's CDR3 is CSASDGQGPYEQYF. For the CDR3, the DNA is TGCAGTGCCTCCGACGGACAGGGCCCCTACGAGCAGTACTTC.

The chain recombines TRBV20-1 with TRBJ2-1; 10 positions agree with TRBD1. Trimming cost V 0 bases and J 5 bases; bases outside gene matches: 4. The CDR3 has 15 amino acids. Germline V gene lookup returns CDR1 DFQATT and CDR2 SNEGSKA (reference sequence). CDR3 in amino acids: CSARDRDRGHNEQFF. In nucleotides, the CDR3 is TGCAGTGCTAGAGATCGGGACAGGGGTCACAATGAGCAGTTCTTC.

V gene TRBV7-9 combines with J gene TRBJ1-2; D uncertain. From germline, CDR1 is SEHNR and CDR2 FQNEAQ (reference sequence). Trimming left V 1 base short and J 9 bases short, with 9 bases between. This CDR3 contains 12 residues. This CDR3 is CASSLVVGSYTF. The CDR3 coding sequence is TGTGCCAGCAGCTTAGTGGTCGGGAGCTACACCTTC.

This chain connects TRBV6-5 to TRBJ1-1, with 9 bases lining up with TRBD1. CDR3 length: 14 residues. Germline values: CDR1 MNHEY, CDR2 SVGAGI. With 7 bases clipped from V and 6 bases from J, the junction kept 9 bases outside the gene matches. The CDR3 DNA reads as TGTGCCAGCAATGCCGGGACAGGGTACGCTGAAGCTTTCTTT. Translating gives CASNAGTGYAEAFF.

The chain carries TRBV29-1 and TRBJ1-2; D is unresolved. V dropped 0 bases and J dropped 6 bases, with 11 bases sitting between them. CDR1 SQVTM and CDR2 ANQGSEA come from the germline V gene. The CDR3 extends over 13 amino acids. CDR3 in amino acids: CSVEDISRNGYTF. CDR3 in DNA: TGCAGCGTTGAAGATATTTCAAGAAATGGCTACACCTTC. Variable domain in full (rest from reference TRBV29-1 and TRBJ1-2): SAVISQKPSRDICQRGTSLTIQCQVDSQVTMMFWYRQQPGQSLTLIATANQGSEATYESGFVIDKFPISRPNLTFSTLTVSNMSPEDSSIYLCSVEDISRNGYTFGSGTRLTVV.